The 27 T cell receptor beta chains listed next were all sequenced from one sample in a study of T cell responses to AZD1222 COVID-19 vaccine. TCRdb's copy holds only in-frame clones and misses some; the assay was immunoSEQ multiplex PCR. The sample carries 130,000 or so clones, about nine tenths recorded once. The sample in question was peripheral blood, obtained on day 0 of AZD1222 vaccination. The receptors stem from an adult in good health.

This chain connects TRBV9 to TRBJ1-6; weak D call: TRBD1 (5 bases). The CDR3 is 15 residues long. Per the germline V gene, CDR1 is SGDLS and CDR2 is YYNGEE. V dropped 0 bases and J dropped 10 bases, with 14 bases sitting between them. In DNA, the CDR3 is TGTGCCAGCAGCGTAGCGGGGCAGGGAAACTCACCCCTCCACTTT. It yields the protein CASSVAGQGNSPLHF. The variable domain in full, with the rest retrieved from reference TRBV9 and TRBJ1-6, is DSGVTQTPKHLITATGQRVTLRCSPRSGDLSVYWYQQSLDQGLQFLIQYYNGEERAKGNILERFSAQQFPDLHSELNLSSLELGDSALYFCASSVAGQGNSPLHFGNGTRLTVT.

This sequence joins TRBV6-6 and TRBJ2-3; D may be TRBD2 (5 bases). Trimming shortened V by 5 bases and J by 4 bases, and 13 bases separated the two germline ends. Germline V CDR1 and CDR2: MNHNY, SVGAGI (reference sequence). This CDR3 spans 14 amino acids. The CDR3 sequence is CASSPEARSDTQYF. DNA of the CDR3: TGTGCCAGCAGTCCGGAGGCGCGGTCAGATACGCAGTATTTT.

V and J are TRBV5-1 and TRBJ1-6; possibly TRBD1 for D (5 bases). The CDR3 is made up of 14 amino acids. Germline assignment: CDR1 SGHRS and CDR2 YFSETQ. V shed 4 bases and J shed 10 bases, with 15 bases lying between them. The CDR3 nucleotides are TGCGCCAGCAGCCTCGCGGGGGGGGAATCACCCCTCCACTTT. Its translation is CASSLAGGESPLHF.

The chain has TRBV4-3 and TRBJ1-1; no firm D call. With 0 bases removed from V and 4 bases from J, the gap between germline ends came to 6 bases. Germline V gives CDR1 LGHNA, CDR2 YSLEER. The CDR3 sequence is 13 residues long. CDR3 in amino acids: CASSQDAPTEAFF. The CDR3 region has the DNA TGCGCCAGCAGCCAAGATGCGCCCACTGAAGCTTTCTTT.

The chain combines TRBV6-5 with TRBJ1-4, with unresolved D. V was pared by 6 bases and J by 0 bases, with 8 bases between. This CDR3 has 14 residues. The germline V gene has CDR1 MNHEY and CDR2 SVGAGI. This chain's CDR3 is CASRNSPTNEKLFF. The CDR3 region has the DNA TGTGCCAGCAGAAACAGTCCAACTAATGAAAAACTGTTTTTT.

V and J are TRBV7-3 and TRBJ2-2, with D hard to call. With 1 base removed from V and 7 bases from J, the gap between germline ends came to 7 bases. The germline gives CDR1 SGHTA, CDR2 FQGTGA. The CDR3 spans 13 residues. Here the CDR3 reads CASSLMSNGELFF. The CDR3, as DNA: TGTGCCAGCAGCTTAATGTCGAACGGGGAGCTGTTTTTT.

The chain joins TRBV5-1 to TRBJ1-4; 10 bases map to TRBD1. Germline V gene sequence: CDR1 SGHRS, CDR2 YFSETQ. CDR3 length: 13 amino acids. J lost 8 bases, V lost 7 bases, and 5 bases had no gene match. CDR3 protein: CASRQGAGEKLFF. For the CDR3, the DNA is TGCGCCAGCCGACAGGGGGCGGGAGAAAAACTGTTTTTT.

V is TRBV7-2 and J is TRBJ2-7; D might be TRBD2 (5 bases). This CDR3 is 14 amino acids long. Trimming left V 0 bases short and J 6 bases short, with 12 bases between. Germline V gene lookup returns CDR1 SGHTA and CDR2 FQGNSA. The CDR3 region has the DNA TGTGCCAGCAGCTTAGCGAAAGGCAGCGGCGAGCAGTACTTC. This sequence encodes CASSLAKGSGEQYF.

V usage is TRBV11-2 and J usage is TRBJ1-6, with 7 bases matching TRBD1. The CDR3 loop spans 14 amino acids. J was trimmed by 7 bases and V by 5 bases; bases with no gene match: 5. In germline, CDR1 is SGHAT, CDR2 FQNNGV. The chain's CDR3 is CASSPGTENSPLHF. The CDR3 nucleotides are TGTGCCAGCAGCCCCGGGACAGAAAATTCACCCCTCCACTTT.

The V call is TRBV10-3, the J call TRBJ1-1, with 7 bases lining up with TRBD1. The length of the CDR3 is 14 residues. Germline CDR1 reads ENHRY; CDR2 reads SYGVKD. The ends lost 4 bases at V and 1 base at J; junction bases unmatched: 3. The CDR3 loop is CAISVGQPNTEAFF. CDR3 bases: TGTGCCATCAGTGTGGGACAGCCGAACACTGAAGCTTTCTTT.

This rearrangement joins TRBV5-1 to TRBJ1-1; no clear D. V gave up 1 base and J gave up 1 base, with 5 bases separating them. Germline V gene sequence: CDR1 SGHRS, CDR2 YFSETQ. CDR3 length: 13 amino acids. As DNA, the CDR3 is TGCGCCAGCAGCTTGCCCCCGAACACTGAAGCTTTCTTT. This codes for CASSLPPNTEAFF.

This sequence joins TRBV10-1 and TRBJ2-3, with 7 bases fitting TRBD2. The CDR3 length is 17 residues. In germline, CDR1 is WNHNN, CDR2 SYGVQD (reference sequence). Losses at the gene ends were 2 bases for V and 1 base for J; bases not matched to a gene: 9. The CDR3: CASSETPGAGGTDTQYF. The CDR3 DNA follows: TGCGCCAGCAGTGAGACCCCCGGCGCGGGGGGCACAGATACGCAGTATTTT.

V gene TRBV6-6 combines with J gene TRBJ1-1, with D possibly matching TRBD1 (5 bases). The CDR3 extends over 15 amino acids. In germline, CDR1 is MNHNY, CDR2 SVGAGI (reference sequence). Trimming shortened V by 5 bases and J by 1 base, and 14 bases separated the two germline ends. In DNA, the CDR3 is TGTGCCAGCAGTCCGACCGGGACGGGGAACACTGAAGCTTTCTTT. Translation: CASSPTGTGNTEAFF.

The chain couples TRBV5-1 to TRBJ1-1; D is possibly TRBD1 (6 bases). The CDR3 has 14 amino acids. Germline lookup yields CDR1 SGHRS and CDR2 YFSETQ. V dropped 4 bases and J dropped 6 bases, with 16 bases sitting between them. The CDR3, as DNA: TGCGCCAGCAGCCTGGCGGGGGGCGTCGCTGAAGCTTTCTTT. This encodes CASSLAGGVAEAFF.

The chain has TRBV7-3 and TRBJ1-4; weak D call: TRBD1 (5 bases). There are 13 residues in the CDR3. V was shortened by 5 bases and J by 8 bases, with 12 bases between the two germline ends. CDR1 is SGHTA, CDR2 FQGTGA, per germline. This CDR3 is CASSLGRGEKLFF. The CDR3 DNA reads TGTGCCAGCAGCCTGGGACGAGGGGAAAAACTGTTTTTT.

This CDR3 reads CASRPRDSHLLELFF. CDR3 coding DNA: TGTGCCAGCAGACCACGGGACAGCCATCTGTTGGAGCTGTTTTTT. The V and J genes are TRBV7-9 and TRBJ2-2; 7 bases match TRBD1. This CDR3 spans 15 amino acids. Losses at the gene ends were 6 bases for V and 10 bases for J; bases not matched to a gene: 14. The V gene's germline CDR1 is SEHNR and CDR2 FQNEAQ (reference sequence).

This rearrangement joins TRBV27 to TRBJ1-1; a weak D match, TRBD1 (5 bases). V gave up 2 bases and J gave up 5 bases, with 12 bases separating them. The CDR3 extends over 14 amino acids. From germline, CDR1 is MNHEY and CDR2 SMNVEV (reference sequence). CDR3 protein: CASSLVRGGTEAFF. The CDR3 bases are TGTGCCAGCAGTTTAGTTCGGGGGGGGACTGAAGCTTTCTTT.

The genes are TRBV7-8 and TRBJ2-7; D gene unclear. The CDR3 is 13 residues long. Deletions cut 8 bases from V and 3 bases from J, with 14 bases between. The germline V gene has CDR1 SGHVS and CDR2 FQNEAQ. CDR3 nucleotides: TGTGCCAGCTCGCCGATGGTTAACTACGAGCAGTACTTC. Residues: CASSPMVNYEQYF.

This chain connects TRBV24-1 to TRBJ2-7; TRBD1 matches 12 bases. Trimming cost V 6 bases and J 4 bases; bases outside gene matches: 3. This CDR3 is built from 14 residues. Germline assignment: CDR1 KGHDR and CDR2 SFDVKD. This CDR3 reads CATSKGQGAYEQYF. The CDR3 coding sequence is TGTGCCACCAGTAAGGGACAGGGGGCTTACGAGCAGTACTTC.

The CDR3 protein is CASSPRLDGTYEQYF. The DNA for the CDR3 is TGTGCCAGCAGCCCCCGACTAGACGGGACCTACGAGCAGTACTTC. The chain combines TRBV9 with TRBJ2-7; TRBD2 might be the D (6 bases). CDR1 SGDLS and CDR2 YYNGEE come from the germline V gene. Trimming stripped 4 bases from V and 2 bases from J, with 16 bases between. The CDR3 is made up of 15 amino acids.

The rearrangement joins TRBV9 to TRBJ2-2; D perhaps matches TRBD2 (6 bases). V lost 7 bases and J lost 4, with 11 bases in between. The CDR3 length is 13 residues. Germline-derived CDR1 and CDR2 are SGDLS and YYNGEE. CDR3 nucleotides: TGTGCCAGCGCTGGAGGGCTCACCGGGGAGCTGTTTTTT. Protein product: CASAGGLTGELFF.

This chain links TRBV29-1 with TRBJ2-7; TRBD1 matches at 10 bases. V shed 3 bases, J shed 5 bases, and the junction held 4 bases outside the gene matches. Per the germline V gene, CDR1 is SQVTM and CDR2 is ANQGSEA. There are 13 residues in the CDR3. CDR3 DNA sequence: TGCAGCGTTGATTCCGGGACAGGGGACGAGCAGTACTTC. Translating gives CSVDSGTGDEQYF.

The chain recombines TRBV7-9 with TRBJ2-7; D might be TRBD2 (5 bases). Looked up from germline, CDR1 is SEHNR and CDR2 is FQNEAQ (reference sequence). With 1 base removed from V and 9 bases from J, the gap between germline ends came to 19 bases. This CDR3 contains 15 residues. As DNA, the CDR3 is TGTGCCAGCAGCTTAGACGGCGGGTCAGGCGGTCTGCAGTACTTC. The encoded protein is CASSLDGGSGGLQYF.

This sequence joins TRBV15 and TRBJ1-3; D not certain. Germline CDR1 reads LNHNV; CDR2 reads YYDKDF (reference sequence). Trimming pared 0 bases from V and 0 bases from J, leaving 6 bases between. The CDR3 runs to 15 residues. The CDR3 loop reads CATSRDLDSGNTIYF. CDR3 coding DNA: TGTGCCACCAGCAGAGATCTGGACTCTGGAAACACCATATATTTT.

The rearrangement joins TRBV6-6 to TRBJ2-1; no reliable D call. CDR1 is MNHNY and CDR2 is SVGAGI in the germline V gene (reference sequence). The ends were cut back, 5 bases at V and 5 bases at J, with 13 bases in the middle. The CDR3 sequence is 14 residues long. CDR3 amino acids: CASSRSTGNNEQFF. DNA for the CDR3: TGTGCCAGCAGTCGGTCGACTGGAAACAATGAGCAGTTCTTC.

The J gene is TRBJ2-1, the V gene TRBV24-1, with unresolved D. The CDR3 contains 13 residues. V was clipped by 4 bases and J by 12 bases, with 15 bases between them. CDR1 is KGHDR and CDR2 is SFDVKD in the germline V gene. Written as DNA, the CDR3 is TGTGCCACCAGTGACGTGGACGCCCTGCGGCAGTTCTTC. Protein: CATSDVDALRQFF.

CDR3 nucleotides: TGTGCCAGCTCTCCGGGACAGGGTGGATGGAACACTGAAGCTTTCTTT. Translation: CASSPGQGGWNTEAFF. This rearrangement joins TRBV18 to TRBJ1-1, with 9 bases lining up with TRBD1. Losses at the gene ends were 6 bases for V and 1 base for J; bases not matched to a gene: 9. This CDR3 has 16 residues. The V gene's germline CDR1 is KGHSH and CDR2 LQKENI.